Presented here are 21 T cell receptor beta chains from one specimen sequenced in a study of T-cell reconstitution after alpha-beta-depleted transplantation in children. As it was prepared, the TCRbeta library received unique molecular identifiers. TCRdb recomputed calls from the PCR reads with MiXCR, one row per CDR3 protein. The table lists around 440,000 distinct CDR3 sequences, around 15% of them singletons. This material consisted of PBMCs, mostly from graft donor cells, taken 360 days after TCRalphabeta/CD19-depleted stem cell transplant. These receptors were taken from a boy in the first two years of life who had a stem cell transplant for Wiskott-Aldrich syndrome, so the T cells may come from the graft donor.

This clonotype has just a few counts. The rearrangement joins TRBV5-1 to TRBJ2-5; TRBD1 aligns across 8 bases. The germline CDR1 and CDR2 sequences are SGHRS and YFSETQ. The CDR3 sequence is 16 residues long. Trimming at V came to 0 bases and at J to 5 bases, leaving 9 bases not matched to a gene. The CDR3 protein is CASSLVGTGQFETQYF. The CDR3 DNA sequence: TGCGCCAGCAGCTTGGTGGGGACAGGTCAATTTGAGACCCAGTACTTC.

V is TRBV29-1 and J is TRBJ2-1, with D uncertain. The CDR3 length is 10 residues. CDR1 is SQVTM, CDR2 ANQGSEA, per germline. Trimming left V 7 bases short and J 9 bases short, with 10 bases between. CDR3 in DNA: TGCAGCGCTGTTTCGGGTGAGCAGTTCTTC. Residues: CSAVSGEQFF.

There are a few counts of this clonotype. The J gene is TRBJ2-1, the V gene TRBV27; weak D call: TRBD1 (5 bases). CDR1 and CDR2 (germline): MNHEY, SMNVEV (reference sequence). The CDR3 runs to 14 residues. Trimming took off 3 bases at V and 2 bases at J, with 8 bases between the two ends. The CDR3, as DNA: TGTGCCAGCAGTTTTGGGGCCGCCTACAATGAGCAGTTCTTC. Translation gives CASSFGAAYNEQFF.

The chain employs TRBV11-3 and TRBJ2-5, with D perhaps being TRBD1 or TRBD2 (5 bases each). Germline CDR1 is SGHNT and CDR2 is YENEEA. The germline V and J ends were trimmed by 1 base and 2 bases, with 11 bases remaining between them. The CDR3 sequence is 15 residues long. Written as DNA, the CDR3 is TGTGCCAGCAGCTTAGGGGGGTCACCTCAAGAGACCCAGTACTTC. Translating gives CASSLGGSPQETQYF.

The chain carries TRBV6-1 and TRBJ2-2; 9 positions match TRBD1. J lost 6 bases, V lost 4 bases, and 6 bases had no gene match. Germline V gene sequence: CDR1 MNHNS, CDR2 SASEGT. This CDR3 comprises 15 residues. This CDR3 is CASSVTGQGAGELFF. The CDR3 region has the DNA TGTGCCAGCAGTGTAACGGGACAGGGTGCCGGGGAGCTGTTTTTT.

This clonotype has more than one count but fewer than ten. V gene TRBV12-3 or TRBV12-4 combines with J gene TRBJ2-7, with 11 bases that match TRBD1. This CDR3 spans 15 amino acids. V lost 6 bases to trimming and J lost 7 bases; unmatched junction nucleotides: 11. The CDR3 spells CASSPRRGQGGEQYF. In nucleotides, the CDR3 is TGTGCCAGCAGCCCCCGTCGGGGACAGGGGGGGGAGCAGTACTTC.

CDR3 loop: CAITPGLAKGNEQFF. DNA for the CDR3: TGTGCCATCACCCCCGGACTAGCGAAAGGGAATGAGCAGTTCTTC. The chain carries TRBV10-3 and TRBJ2-1; 9 bases map to TRBD2. The germline gives CDR1 ENHRY, CDR2 SYGVKD. There are 15 residues in the CDR3. Trimming removed 7 bases from V and 7 bases from J; junction bases left unmatched: 11.

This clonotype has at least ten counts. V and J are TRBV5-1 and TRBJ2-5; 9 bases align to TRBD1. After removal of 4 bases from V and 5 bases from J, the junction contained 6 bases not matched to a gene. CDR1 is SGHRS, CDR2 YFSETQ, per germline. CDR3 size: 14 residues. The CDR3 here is CASSNRDREETQYF. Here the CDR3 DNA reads TGCGCCAGCAGCAACCGGGACAGGGAGGAGACCCAGTACTTC.

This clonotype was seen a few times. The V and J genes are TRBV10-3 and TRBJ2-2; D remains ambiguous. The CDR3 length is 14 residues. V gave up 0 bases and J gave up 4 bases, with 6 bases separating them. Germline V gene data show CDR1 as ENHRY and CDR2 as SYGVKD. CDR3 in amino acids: CAISESFLTGELFF. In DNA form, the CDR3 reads TGTGCCATCAGTGAGTCCTTCCTCACCGGGGAGCTGTTTTTT.

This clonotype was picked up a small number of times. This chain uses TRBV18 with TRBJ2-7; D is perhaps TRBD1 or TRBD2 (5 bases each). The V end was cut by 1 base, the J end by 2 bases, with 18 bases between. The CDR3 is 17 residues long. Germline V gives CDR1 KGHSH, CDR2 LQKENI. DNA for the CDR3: TGTGCCAGCTCACCACTCGGTTCTTGGGGGTTGACCTACGAGCAGTACTTC. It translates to CASSPLGSWGLTYEQYF.

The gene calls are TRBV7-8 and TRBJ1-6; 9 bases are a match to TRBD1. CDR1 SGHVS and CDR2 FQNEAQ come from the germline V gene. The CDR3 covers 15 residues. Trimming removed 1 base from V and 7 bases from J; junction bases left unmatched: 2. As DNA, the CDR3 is TGTGCCAGCAGCTTAGGACAGGGGGGGAATTCACCCCTCCACTTT. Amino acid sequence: CASSLGQGGNSPLHF.

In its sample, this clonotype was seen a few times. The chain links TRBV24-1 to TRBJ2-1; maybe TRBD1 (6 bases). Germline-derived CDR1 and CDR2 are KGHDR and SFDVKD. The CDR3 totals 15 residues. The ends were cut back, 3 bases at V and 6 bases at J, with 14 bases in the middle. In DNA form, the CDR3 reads TGTGCCACCAGTGATGTTGGGGGCGCTGGCAATGAGCAGTTCTTC. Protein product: CATSDVGGAGNEQFF.

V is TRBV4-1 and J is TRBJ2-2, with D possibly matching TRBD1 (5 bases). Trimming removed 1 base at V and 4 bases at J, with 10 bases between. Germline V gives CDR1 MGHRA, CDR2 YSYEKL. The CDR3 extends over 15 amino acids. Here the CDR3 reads CASSQGGRGTGELFF. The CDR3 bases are TGCGCCAGCAGCCAAGGAGGAAGGGGCACCGGGGAGCTGTTTTTT.

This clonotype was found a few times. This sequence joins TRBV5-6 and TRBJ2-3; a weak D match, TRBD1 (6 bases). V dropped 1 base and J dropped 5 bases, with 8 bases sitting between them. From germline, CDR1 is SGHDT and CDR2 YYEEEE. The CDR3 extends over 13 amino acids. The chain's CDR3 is CASSLRDIDTQYF. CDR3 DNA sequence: TGTGCCAGCAGCTTGCGGGACATAGATACGCAGTATTTT.

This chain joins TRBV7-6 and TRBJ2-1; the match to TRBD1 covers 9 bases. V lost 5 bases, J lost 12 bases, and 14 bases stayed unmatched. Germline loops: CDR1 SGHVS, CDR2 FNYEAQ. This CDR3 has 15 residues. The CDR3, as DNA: TGTGCCAGCAGCACCTCCGGGACAGGGTCCCCGGGGCAGTTCTTC. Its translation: CASSTSGTGSPGQFF.

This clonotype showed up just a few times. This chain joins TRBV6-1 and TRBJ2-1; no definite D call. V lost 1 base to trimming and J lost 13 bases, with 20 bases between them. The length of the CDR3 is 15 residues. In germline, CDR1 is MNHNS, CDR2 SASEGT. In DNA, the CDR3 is TGTGCCAGCAGTGAAGGACACAACCGTCCCTCTTCTCAGTTCTTC. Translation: CASSEGHNRPSSQFF.

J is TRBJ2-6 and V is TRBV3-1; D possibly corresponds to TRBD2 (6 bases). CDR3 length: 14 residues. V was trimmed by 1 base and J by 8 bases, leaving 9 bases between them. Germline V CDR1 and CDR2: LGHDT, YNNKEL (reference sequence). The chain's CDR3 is CASSQAGGTNVLTF. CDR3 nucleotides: TGTGCCAGCAGCCAAGCAGGCGGGACCAACGTCCTGACTTTC.

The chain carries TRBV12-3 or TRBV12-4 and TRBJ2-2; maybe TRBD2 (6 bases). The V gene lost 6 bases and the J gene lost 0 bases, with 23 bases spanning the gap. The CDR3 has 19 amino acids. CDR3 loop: CASSLEAGMTFPNTGELFF. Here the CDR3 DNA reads TGTGCCAGCAGCCTTGAGGCGGGGATGACATTTCCGAACACCGGGGAGCTGTTTTTT.

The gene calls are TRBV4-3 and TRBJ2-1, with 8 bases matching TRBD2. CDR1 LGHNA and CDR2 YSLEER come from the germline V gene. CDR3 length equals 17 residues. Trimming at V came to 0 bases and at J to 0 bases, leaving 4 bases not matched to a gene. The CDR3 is CASSQERGLGSYNEQFF. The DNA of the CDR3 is TGCGCCAGCAGCCAAGAGCGGGGACTAGGCTCCTACAATGAGCAGTTCTTC.

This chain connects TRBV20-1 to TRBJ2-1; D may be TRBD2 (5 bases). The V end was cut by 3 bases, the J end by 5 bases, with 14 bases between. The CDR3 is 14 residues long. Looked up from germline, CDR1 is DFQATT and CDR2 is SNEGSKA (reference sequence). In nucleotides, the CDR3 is TGCAGTGCTAGTCGAGGGCCCGGGGACAATGAGCAGTTCTTC. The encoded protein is CSASRGPGDNEQFF.

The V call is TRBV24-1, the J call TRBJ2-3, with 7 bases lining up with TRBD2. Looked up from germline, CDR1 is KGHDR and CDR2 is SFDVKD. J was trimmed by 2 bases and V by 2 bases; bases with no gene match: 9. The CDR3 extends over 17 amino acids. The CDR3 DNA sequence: TGTGCCACCAGTGATTCCGACAGTAGCGGGTCCACAGATACGCAGTATTTT. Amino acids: CATSDSDSSGSTDTQYF.